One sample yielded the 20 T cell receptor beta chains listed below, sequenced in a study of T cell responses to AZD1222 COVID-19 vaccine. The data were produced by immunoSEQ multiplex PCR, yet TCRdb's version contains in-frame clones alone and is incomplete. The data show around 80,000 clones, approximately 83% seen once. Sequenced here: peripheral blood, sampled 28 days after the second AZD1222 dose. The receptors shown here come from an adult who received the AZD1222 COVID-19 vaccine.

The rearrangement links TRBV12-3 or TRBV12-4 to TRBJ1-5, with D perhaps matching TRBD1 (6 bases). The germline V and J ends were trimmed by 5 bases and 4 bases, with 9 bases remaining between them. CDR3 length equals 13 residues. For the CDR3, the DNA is TGTGCCAGCAGTCCGGACAGAAATCAGCCCCAGCATTTT. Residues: CASSPDRNQPQHF.

The CDR3 sequence: CASSPVGGNTGELFF. The CDR3 DNA reads TGTGCCAGCAGCCCGGTAGGGGGGAACACCGGGGAGCTGTTTTTT. V usage is TRBV7-2 and J usage is TRBJ2-2; a weak D match, TRBD1 (6 bases). The V end lost 5 bases, the J end lost 1 base, and 11 bases lay between the germline ends. Germline V gene lookup returns CDR1 SGHTA and CDR2 FQGNSA. The CDR3 runs to 15 residues.

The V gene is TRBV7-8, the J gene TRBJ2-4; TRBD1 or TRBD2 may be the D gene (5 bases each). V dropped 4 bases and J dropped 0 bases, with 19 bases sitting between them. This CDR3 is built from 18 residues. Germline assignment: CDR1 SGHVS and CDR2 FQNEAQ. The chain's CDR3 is CASSYDRGLNLAKNIQYF. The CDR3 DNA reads TGTGCCAGCAGCTACGACCGGGGCCTTAATTTAGCCAAAAACATTCAGTACTTC.

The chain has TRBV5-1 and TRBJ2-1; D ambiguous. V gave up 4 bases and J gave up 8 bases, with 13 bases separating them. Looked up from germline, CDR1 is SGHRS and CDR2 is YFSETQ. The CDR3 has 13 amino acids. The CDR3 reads CASSLPGPDEQFF. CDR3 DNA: TGCGCCAGCAGCCTGCCCGGGCCGGATGAGCAGTTCTTC.

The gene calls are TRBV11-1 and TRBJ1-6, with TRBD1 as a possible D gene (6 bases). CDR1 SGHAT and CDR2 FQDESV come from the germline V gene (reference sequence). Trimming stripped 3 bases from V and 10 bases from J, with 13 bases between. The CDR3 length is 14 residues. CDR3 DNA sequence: TGTGCCAGCAGCTTGGGCCAGGGGCAATCACCCCTCCACTTT. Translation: CASSLGQGQSPLHF.

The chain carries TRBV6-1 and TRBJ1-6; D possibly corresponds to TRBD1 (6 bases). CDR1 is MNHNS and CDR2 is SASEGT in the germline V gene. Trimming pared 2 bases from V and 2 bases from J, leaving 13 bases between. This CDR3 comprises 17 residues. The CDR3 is CASSEIVSGAYNSPLHF. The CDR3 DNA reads TGTGCCAGCAGTGAAATTGTTTCAGGGGCCTATAATTCACCCCTCCACTTT.

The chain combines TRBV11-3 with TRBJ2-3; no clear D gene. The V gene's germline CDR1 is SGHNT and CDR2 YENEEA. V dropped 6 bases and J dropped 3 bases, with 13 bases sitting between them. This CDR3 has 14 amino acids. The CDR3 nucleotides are TGTGCCAGCAGTCCTGGGGTGGGGACAGATACGCAGTATTTT. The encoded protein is CASSPGVGTDTQYF.

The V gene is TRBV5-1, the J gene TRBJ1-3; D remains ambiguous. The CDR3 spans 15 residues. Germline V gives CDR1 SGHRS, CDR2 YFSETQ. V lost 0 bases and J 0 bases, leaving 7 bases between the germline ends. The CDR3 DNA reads TGCGCCAGCAGCTTGGGGGCAAGCTCTGGAAACACCATATATTTT. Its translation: CASSLGASSGNTIYF.

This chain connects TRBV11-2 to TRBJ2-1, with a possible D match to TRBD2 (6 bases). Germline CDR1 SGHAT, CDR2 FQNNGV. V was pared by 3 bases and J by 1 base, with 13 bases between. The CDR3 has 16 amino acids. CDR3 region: CASSFWASGSYNEQFF. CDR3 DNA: TGTGCCAGCAGCTTCTGGGCCAGCGGGTCCTACAATGAGCAGTTCTTC.

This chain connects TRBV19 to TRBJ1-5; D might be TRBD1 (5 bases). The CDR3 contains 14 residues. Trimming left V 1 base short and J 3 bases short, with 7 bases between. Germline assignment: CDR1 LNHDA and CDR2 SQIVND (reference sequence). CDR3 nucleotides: TGTGCCAGTAGTATAGTAGGGGCCAATCAGCCCCAGCATTTT. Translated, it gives CASSIVGANQPQHF.

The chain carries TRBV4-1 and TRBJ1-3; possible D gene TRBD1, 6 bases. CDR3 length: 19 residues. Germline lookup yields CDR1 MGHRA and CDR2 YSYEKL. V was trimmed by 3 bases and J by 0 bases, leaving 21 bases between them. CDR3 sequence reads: CASSHPGGGGRFSGNTIYF. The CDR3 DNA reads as TGCGCCAGCAGCCACCCCGGAGGAGGGGGGCGCTTCTCTGGAAACACCATATATTTT.

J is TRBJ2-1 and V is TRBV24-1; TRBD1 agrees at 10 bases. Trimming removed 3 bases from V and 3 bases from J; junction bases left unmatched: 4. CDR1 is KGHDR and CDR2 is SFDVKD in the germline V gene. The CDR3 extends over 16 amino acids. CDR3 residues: CATSDRDRGSYNEQFF. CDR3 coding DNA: TGTGCCACCAGTGATCGGGACAGGGGTAGCTACAATGAGCAGTTCTTC.

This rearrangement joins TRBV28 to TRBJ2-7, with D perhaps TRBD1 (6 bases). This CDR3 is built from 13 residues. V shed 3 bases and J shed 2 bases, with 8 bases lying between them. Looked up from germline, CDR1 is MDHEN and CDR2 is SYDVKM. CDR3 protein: CASSLDSTYEQYF. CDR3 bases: TGTGCCAGCAGTTTGGACAGCACCTACGAGCAGTACTTC. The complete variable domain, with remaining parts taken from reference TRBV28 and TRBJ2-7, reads DVKVTQSSRYLVKRTGEKVFLECVQDMDHENMFWYRQDPGLGLRLIYFSYDVKMKEKGDIPEGYSVSREKKERFSLILESASTNQTSMYLCASSLDSTYEQYFGPGTRLTVT.

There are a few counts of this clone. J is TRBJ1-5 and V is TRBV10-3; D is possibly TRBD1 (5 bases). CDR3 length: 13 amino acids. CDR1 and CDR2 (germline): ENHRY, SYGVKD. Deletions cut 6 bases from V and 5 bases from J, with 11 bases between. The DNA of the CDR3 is TGTGCCATCAGCCAAGACAGAGATCAGCCCCAGCATTTT. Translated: CAISQDRDQPQHF.

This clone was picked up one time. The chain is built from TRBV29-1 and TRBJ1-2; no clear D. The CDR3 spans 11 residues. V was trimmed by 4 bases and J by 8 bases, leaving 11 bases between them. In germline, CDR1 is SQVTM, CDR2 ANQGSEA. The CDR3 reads CSVVGSSGYTF. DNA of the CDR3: TGCAGCGTTGTTGGTTCCTCAGGCTACACCTTC.

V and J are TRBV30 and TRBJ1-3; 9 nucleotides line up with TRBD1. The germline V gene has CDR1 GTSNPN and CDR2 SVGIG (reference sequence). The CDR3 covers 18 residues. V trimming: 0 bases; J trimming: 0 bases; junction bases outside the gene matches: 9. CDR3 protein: CAWSVPLDRGYSGNTIYF. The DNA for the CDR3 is TGTGCCTGGAGTGTACCCCTGGACAGGGGTTACTCTGGAAACACCATATATTTT.

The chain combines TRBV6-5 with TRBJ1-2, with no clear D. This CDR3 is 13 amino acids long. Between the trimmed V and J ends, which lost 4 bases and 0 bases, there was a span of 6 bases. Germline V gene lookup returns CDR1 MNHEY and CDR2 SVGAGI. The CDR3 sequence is CASSLIANYGYTF. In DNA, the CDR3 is TGTGCCAGCAGTTTAATAGCTAACTATGGCTACACCTTC.

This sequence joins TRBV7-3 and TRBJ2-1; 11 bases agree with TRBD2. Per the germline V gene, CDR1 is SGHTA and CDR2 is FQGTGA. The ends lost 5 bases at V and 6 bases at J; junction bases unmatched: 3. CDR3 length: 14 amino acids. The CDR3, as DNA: TGTGCCAGCAGCCCGGGACTAGCGGTCAATGAGCAGTTCTTC. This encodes CASSPGLAVNEQFF.

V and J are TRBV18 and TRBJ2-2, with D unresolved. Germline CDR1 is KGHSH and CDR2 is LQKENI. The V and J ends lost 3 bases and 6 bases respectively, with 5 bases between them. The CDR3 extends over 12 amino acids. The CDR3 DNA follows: TGTGCCAGCTCACCCCTCTCCGGGGAGCTGTTTTTT. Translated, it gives CASSPLSGELFF.

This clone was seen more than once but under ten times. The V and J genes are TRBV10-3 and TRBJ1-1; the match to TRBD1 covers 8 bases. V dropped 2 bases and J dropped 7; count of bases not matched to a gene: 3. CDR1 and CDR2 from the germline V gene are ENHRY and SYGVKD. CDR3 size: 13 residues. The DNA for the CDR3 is TGTGCCATCAGTGAGACTGGACAGGGTGAAGCTTTCTTT. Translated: CAISETGQGEAFF.